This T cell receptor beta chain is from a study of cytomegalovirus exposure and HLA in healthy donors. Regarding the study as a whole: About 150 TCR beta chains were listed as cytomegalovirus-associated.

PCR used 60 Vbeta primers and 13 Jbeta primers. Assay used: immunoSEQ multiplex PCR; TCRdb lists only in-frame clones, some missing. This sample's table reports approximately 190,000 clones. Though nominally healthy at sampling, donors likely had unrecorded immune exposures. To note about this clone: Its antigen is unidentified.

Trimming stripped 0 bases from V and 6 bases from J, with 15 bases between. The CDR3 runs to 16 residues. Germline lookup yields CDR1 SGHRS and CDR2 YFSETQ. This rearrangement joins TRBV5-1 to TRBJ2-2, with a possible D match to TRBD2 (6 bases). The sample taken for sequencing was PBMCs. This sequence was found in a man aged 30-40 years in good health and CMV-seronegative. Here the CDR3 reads CASSLVGGGSSGELFF. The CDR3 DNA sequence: TGCGCCAGCAGCTTGGTCGGGGGAGGATCGTCCGGGGAGCTGTTTTTT.